This passage covers 18 T cell receptor beta chains from one sample sequenced in a study of technical replicates of blood from a few donors. The repertoire was sequenced with immunoSEQ multiplex PCR; TCRdb's copy has only in-frame clones and lacks some. This sample has over 85,000 clones; 85% to 95% occur once, and the top ten carry about 0.35%. Sequencing input: T cells isolated from PBMCs. The receptor source for this set is a human donor in good health.

The sample holds one count of this clone. V usage is TRBV11-3 and J usage is TRBJ2-2; D may be TRBD1 (6 bases). Deletions cut 6 bases from V and 6 bases from J, with 14 bases between. The germline CDR1 and CDR2 sequences are SGHNT and YENEEA. CDR3 length equals 14 residues. The CDR3 DNA reads TGTGCCAGCAGGGGGGACAATGTTGCCGGGGAGCTGTTTTTT. Translated: CASRGDNVAGELFF.

CDR3 amino acids: CASRRDRVNEQFF. CDR3 nucleotide sequence: TGTGCCAGCAGGAGGGACAGGGTTAATGAGCAGTTCTTC. The genes are TRBV28 and TRBJ2-1; 9 positions match TRBD1. The CDR3 spans 13 residues. CDR1 and CDR2 from the germline V gene are MDHEN and SYDVKM. The V and J ends lost 6 bases and 7 bases, in that order; junction bases with no gene match: 4.

V usage is TRBV28 and J usage is TRBJ2-7; 9 nucleotides match TRBD1. Germline CDR1 and CDR2: MDHEN and SYDVKM. The junction had 2 bases not matched to a gene; V was cut back by 5 bases and J by 0 bases. This CDR3 region has 14 residues. This chain's CDR3 is CASSQTGGSYEQYF. Written as DNA, the CDR3 is TGTGCCAGCAGTCAGACAGGGGGCTCCTACGAGCAGTACTTC.

The chain uses TRBV2 and TRBJ2-4; D might be TRBD2 (6 bases). The germline CDR1 and CDR2 sequences are SNHLY and FYNNEI. The CDR3 loop spans 16 amino acids. Trimming pared 5 bases from V and 7 bases from J, leaving 21 bases between. Here the CDR3 reads CASSLPGLNLENIQYF. The CDR3 nucleotides read TGTGCCAGCAGTCTACCGGGACTCAACCTCGAGAACATTCAGTACTTC.

This chain joins TRBV4-3 and TRBJ1-1, with 8 bases identical to TRBD1. The germline V gene has CDR1 LGHNA and CDR2 YSLEER. The CDR3 consists of 15 residues. V was pared by 0 bases and J by 10 bases, with 10 bases of the junction left unmatched. The chain's CDR3 is CASSQEGGRGHLAFF. The CDR3 DNA reads TGCGCCAGCAGCCAAGAGGGGGGCAGGGGGCATTTAGCTTTCTTT.

The chain is built from TRBV28 and TRBJ2-5; 9 bases are a match to TRBD2. V lost 5 bases to trimming and J lost 5 bases; unmatched junction nucleotides: 15. Looked up from germline, CDR1 is MDHEN and CDR2 is SYDVKM. The CDR3 consists of 17 residues. CDR3: CASSDFYLAGVQETQYF. For the CDR3, the DNA is TGTGCCAGCAGTGACTTCTACTTAGCGGGAGTACAGGAGACCCAGTACTTC.

The V call is TRBV11-3, the J call TRBJ1-2; tentative D call: TRBD1 (5 bases). CDR3 length: 14 residues. Germline CDR1 is SGHNT and CDR2 is YENEEA. V was clipped by 3 bases and J by 4 bases, with 12 bases between them. Written as DNA, the CDR3 is TGTGCCAGCAGCTTCGAGGGGCGGGGCTATGGCTACACCTTC. Encoded protein: CASSFEGRGYGYTF.

The rearrangement joins TRBV13 to TRBJ2-4; no reliable D call. Germline lookup yields CDR1 PRHDT and CDR2 FYEKMQ (reference sequence). Trimming pared 4 bases from V and 0 bases from J, leaving 16 bases between. The CDR3 sequence is 17 residues long. In nucleotides, the CDR3 is TGTGCCAGCAGCTCAACGGCGACGGGTCTAGCCAAAAACATTCAGTACTTC. Protein sequence: CASSSTATGLAKNIQYF. Combining the CDR3 with reference TRBV13 and TRBJ2-4 gives the whole variable domain AAGVIQSPRHLIKEKRETATLKCYPIPRHDTVYWYQQGPGQDPQFLISFYEKMQSDKGSIPDRFSAQQFSDYHSELNMSSLELGDSALYFCASSSTATGLAKNIQYFGAGTRLSVL.

This rearrangement joins TRBV6-5 to TRBJ2-7; 14 bases align to TRBD2. Trimming removed 6 bases from V and 0 bases from J; junction bases left unmatched: 1. The germline V gene encodes CDR1 MNHEY and CDR2 SVGAGI. The CDR3 length is 15 residues. In DNA form, the CDR3 reads TGTGCCAGCAGCGGGACTAGCGGGAGCTCCTACGAGCAGTACTTC. This codes for CASSGTSGSSYEQYF.

The chain employs TRBV6-5 and TRBJ2-4; 7 nucleotides line up with TRBD1. This CDR3 comprises 13 residues. V lost 5 bases and J lost 7; bases outside the gene matches: 5. Germline CDR1 is MNHEY and CDR2 is SVGAGI. The CDR3 here is CASSIDRVNIQYF. The CDR3 DNA reads as TGTGCCAGCAGTATAGACAGGGTTAACATTCAGTACTTC.

The chain links TRBV9 to TRBJ2-2; D might be TRBD2 (5 bases). Looked up from germline, CDR1 is SGDLS and CDR2 is YYNGEE. V was shortened by 4 bases and J by 5 bases, with 15 bases between the two germline ends. The CDR3 contains 15 residues. As DNA, the CDR3 is TGTGCCAGCAGCCCGAGGGCGGACTGGACCGGGGAGCTGTTTTTT. Translated: CASSPRADWTGELFF.

The count of this clone is one. The genes are TRBV11-2 and TRBJ2-3, with D hard to call. Germline lookup yields CDR1 SGHAT and CDR2 FQNNGV. The CDR3 runs 13 residues. Trimming took off 1 base at V and 5 bases at J, with 7 bases between the two ends. CDR3 in DNA: TGTGCCAGCAGCTTAGTTTCCCTAGATACGCAGTATTTT. Protein product: CASSLVSLDTQYF.

This chain links TRBV6-5 with TRBJ2-1; TRBD2 matches at 7 bases. The V segment lost 6 bases and the J segment 6 bases; nucleotides outside the gene matches: 8. CDR3 size: 14 residues. The germline V gene has CDR1 MNHEY and CDR2 SVGAGI. CDR3 in DNA: TGTGCCAGCAGGCCGGGACTATACACCAATGAGCAGTTCTTC. Translation gives CASRPGLYTNEQFF.

This rearrangement joins TRBV29-1 to TRBJ2-2; D not resolved. The CDR3 covers 11 residues. V was clipped by 6 bases and J by 1 base, with 3 bases between them. Germline lookup yields CDR1 SQVTM and CDR2 ANQGSEA. The CDR3 reads CSVRNTGELFF. For the CDR3, the DNA is TGCAGCGTCCGGAACACCGGGGAGCTGTTTTTT.

Here the CDR3 DNA reads TGTGCCAGTGCCCCAAGGGACAGCTACACTGAAGCTTTCTTT. Amino acid sequence: CASAPRDSYTEAFF. This chain joins TRBV19 and TRBJ1-1; TRBD1 matches 7 bases. This CDR3 has 14 residues. Germline trimming cut 8 bases from V and 3 bases from J; bases unmatched to any gene: 9. The V gene's germline CDR1 is LNHDA and CDR2 SQIVND (reference sequence).

The chain employs TRBV9 and TRBJ1-1; 8 bases line up with TRBD1. The CDR3 is made up of 15 amino acids. Germline V lookup: CDR1 SGDLS, CDR2 YYNGEE. J lost 3 bases, V lost 4 bases, and 8 bases had no gene match. The CDR3 DNA is TGTGCCAGCAGCCCCCGTCAACAGGGGGACACTGAAGCTTTCTTT. Amino acid sequence: CASSPRQQGDTEAFF.

The genes are TRBV7-3 and TRBJ1-2; weak D call: TRBD1 (5 bases). CDR1 and CDR2 (germline): SGHTA, FQGTGA. Trimming removed 1 base from V and 4 bases from J, with 16 bases in between. This CDR3 contains 16 residues. CDR3 residues: CASSLNPAGKGYGYTF. CDR3 nucleotide sequence: TGTGCCAGCAGCTTAAATCCGGCAGGGAAGGGCTATGGCTACACCTTC.

This sequence joins TRBV9 and TRBJ2-7; D is unresolved. Trimming cost V 4 bases and J 3 bases, with 11 bases left between them. This CDR3 contains 13 residues. Per germline, CDR1 SGDLS and CDR2 YYNGEE. CDR3 sequence reads: CASSPRVDYEQYF. The CDR3 region has the DNA TGTGCCAGCAGCCCTCGGGTAGACTACGAGCAGTACTTC.